This entry is about one TCR beta chain. Per the original data handling: Amplified reference gene primers provided the basis for estimating nucleated cell counts. The table came from immunoSEQ multiplex PCR; TCRdb's copy has only in-frame clones and leaves some out. V, J and clone size reflect that table, while D and trimming were determined from the DNA. The data contain approximately 270,000 clones, around 89% of them singletons. These data belong to a study of blood T cell repertoires in COVID-19. Study information: Donors in the United States, Italy and Spain gave samples during acute or convalescent COVID-19. T cells, B-cell-depleted T cells, or PBMCs provided the cDNA or gDNA that served as material.

Germline CDR1 SQVTM, CDR2 ANQGSEA. V was trimmed by 4 bases and J by 6 bases, leaving 14 bases between them. CDR3 size: 13 residues. This TCR derives from a young man with acute or convalescent COVID-19. Sequencing was carried out using peripheral blood. The V and J genes are TRBV29-1 and TRBJ2-3, with unresolved D. The CDR3 loop reads CSVGSAPRDTQYF. Written as DNA, the CDR3 is TGCAGCGTTGGTTCAGCGCCTAGGGATACGCAGTATTTT.